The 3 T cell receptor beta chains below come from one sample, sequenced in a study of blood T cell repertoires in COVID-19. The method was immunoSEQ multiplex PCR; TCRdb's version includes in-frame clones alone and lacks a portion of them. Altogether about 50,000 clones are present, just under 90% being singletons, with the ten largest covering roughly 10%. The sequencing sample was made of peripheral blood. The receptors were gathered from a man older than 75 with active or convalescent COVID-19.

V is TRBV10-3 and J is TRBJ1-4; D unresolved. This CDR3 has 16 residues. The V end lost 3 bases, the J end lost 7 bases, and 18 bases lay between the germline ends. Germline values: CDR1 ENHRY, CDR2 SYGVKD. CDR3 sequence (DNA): TGTGCCATCAGTGACCTTCCGGCCGGACTTGGTGAAAAACTGTTTTTT. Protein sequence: CAISDLPAGLGEKLFF.

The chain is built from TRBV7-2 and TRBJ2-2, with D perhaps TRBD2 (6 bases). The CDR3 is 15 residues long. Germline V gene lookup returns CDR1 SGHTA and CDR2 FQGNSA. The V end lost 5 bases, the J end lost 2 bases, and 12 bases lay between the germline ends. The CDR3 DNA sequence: TGTGCCAGCAGCCCATGGGACTTTAACACCGGGGAGCTGTTTTTT. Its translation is CASSPWDFNTGELFF.

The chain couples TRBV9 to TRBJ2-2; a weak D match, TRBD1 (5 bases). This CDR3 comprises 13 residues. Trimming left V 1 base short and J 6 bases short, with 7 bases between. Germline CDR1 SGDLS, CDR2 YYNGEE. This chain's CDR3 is CASSVRGSGELFF. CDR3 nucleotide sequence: TGTGCCAGCAGCGTAAGGGGTTCCGGGGAGCTGTTTTTT. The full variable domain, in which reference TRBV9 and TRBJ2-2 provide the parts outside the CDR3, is DSGVTQTPKHLITATGQRVTLRCSPRSGDLSVYWYQQSLDQGLQFLIQYYNGEERAKGNILERFSAQQFPDLHSELNLSSLELGDSALYFCASSVRGSGELFFGEGSRLTVL.